One and the same sample provided the 3 T cell receptor beta chains below, sequenced in a study of T cell repertoires in cytomegalovirus infection (dated by TCRdb to the late 2010s). Instrument on record: Illumina HiSeq 1500. The public reads were run again by TCRdb, first through fastp at Q25 and then through MiXCR, and only productive beta chains were kept. Here each entry gathers all rows of one CDR3 protein and keeps the most common genes and DNA. The sample table holds about 500,000 distinct CDR3 sequences, of which roughly a third were seen once. 17% of the sample is in the top ten clones. The sample's treatment or condition label, in plain terms: in vitro stimulation with specific CMV peptide epitopes to enrich CMV-specific T cells. The antigens these receptors bind are not known. Source: cultured PBMCs, taken from culture after CMV antigen stimulation. These receptors came from a human donor in good health (CMV status not recorded). Some clones in this sample may be carry-over from other donors' samples.

This clonotype was seen a few times. This rearrangement joins TRBV7-9 to TRBJ2-1; TRBD1 aligns across 7 bases. Germline V lookup: CDR1 SEHNR, CDR2 FQNEAQ (reference sequence). The CDR3 is 15 residues long. The ends lost 5 bases at V and 2 bases at J; junction bases unmatched: 6. The CDR3 DNA sequence: TGTGCCAGCAGCGGCCGGGACAGTGCCTACAATGAGCAGTTCTTC. This translates into CASSGRDSAYNEQFF.

V usage is TRBV11-3 and J usage is TRBJ2-1, with 7 bases that match TRBD2. V was pared by 4 bases and J by 5 bases, with 5 bases of the junction left unmatched. The CDR3 length is 14 residues. CDR1 is SGHNT and CDR2 is YENEEA in the germline V gene. CDR3 loop: CASSSRESHNEQFF. CDR3 DNA sequence: TGTGCCAGCAGCTCGCGGGAGAGTCACAATGAGCAGTTCTTC.

The rearrangement uses TRBV2 and TRBJ2-1; TRBD2 aligns across 9 bases. CDR1 is SNHLY, CDR2 FYNNEI, per germline. The J segment lost 7 bases and the V segment lost 4 bases, leaving 5 bases of the junction unmatched. The CDR3 contains 14 residues. CDR3 loop: CASSGASGDNEQFF. The CDR3 bases are TGTGCCAGCAGTGGGGCTAGCGGGGATAATGAGCAGTTCTTC.